A selection of T cell receptor beta chains follows, all from one sample in a study of metastatic and nonmetastatic thyroid tumors. TCRdb re-analyzed the PCR reads through MiXCR. The sample holds roughly 13,000 clones, 25% to 35% seen once. Sample: blood. The origin of the receptors is a female donor with papillary thyroid cancer or a benign thyroid nodule (not recorded which). Some clones in this sample may be carry-over from other donors' samples. Both conserved end residues are part of each CDR3. The D gene is left open where the match is weak. Only some rows state a clone size, as once, few, many or a class for expanded clones.

CDR3 length	V gene	D gene	J gene	clone size	CDR3 DNA	CDR3 protein
16	TRBV12-5	-	TRBJ2-2	many	TGTGCTAGTGGTTCGGGTCCTTATTCTGACACCGGGGAGCTGTTTTTT	CASGSGPYSDTGELFF
14	TRBV7-9	TRBD2	TRBJ2-1	-	TGTTCTAGCAGACCTAGCGGGAGTAACAATGAGCAGTTCTTC	CSSRPSGSNNEQFF
16	TRBV2	TRBD1	TRBJ1-4	many	TGTGCCAGCAGTGATCGGGACAGGGTACGGGGTGAAAAACTGTTTTTT	CASSDRDRVRGEKLFF
12	TRBV30	-	TRBJ1-4	-	TGTGCCTGGACGCCCGGGCCCGAAAAACTGTTTTTT	CAWTPGPEKLFF
14	TRBV5-1	-	TRBJ1-1	-	TGCGCCAGCAGCTTTGAGGAGGCAGGCACTGAAGCTTTCTTT	CASSFEEAGTEAFF
15	TRBV7-6	TRBD2	TRBJ2-7	medium-sized	TGTGCCAGCAGCTTCGGCACGGGAGGTACCTACGAGCAGTACTTC	CASSFGTGGTYEQYF
14	TRBV5-1	-	TRBJ2-3	-	TGCGCCAGCAGCTTGGAACTGAGCACAGATACGCAGTATTTT	CASSLELSTDTQYF
13	TRBV6-5	TRBD1	TRBJ2-7	-	TGTGCCAGCAGTTCCACGGCAGGGGGCGAGCAGTACTTC	CASSSTAGGEQYF
18	TRBV5-1	TRBD2	TRBJ2-5	-	TGCGCCAACAGCTTGGGGGGTTCGCCTAGCGGGAACCAAGAGACCCCGTACTTC	CANSLGGSPSGNQETPYF
14	TRBV5-4	TRBD1	TRBJ1-1	many	TGTGCCAGCAGCTGGGGACAGAGGGAAACTGAAGCTTTCTTT	CASSWGQRETEAFF
14	TRBV7-9	TRBD1	TRBJ2-7	-	TGTGCCAGCAGCTTAAGGGACAGCTCCTACGAGCAGTACTTC	CASSLRDSSYEQYF
15	TRBV5-1	-	TRBJ2-7	-	TGCGCCAGCAGCTCGGGACTGACGAGCTCCTACGAGCAGTACTTC	CASSSGLTSSYEQYF